Each of the 18 T cell receptor beta chains below was sequenced from the same sample in a study of cytotoxic CD8 clonotypes in ibrutinib-treated CLL. TCRdb keeps only in-frame clones here, not all; method: immunoSEQ multiplex PCR. Of 150,000 to 200,000 clones listed, over 60% are singletons. Specimen: PBMCs, collected after 24 months of ibrutinib treatment. Receptors were obtained from a human donor with chronic lymphocytic leukemia.

This clone has a handful of counts. The chain carries TRBV2 and TRBJ2-3; D remains unclear. Per germline, CDR1 SNHLY and CDR2 FYNNEI. This CDR3 has 10 amino acids. V dropped 7 bases and J dropped 10 bases, with 9 bases sitting between them. The CDR3 nucleotides are TGTGCCAGCATTGGCAGTTCGCAGTATTTT. This encodes CASIGSSQYF. The full variable domain, in which reference TRBV2 and TRBJ2-3 provide the parts outside the CDR3, is EPEVTQTPSHQVTQMGQEVILRCVPISNHLYFYWYRQILGQKVEFLVSFYNNEISEKSEIFDDQFSVERPDGSNFTLKIRSTKLEDSAMYFCASIGSSQYFGPGTRLTVL.

This clone was seen a handful of times. The chain has TRBV4-1 and TRBJ2-3, with D possibly TRBD2 on 6 matching bases. The CDR3 has 15 amino acids. With 2 bases removed from V and 2 bases from J, the gap between germline ends came to 11 bases. Looked up from germline, CDR1 is MGHRA and CDR2 is YSYEKL. CDR3 residues: CASSQRAGTTDTQYF. The CDR3 nucleotides are TGCGCCAGCAGCCAACGAGCGGGCACCACAGATACGCAGTATTTT.

This clone appeared once. This sequence joins TRBV5-1 and TRBJ2-7; 7 bases align to TRBD1. J lost 0 bases, V lost 2 bases, and 14 bases had no gene match. Germline V CDR1 and CDR2: SGHRS, YFSETQ. The CDR3 extends over 18 amino acids. As DNA, the CDR3 is TGCGCCAGCAGCTTCAGTCCCGGACAGGCCCCCAGCTCCTACGAGCAGTACTTC. This codes for CASSFSPGQAPSSYEQYF.

The chain employs TRBV19 and TRBJ2-3; TRBD1 matches at 9 bases. V shed 4 bases, J shed 3 bases, and the junction held 5 bases outside the gene matches. Germline V CDR1 and CDR2: LNHDA, SQIVND (reference sequence). This CDR3 is built from 15 residues. The CDR3 protein is CASSKGTGYTDTQYF. The DNA of the CDR3 is TGTGCCAGTAGTAAGGGGACAGGGTATACAGATACGCAGTATTTT.

This clone came up a few times. The chain links TRBV28 to TRBJ1-2; D unresolved. Trimming took 3 bases from V and 2 from J, leaving 13 bases between them. CDR3 length: 15 amino acids. CDR1 and CDR2 from the germline V gene are MDHEN and SYDVKM. DNA of the CDR3: TGTGCCAGCAGTTTCGGCCAACCGTGGAACTATGGCTACACCTTC. Its translation is CASSFGQPWNYGYTF.

This clone was seen a few times. The rearrangement joins TRBV5-1 to TRBJ2-7; 11 bases line up with TRBD1. Germline-derived CDR1 and CDR2 are SGHRS and YFSETQ. The CDR3 has 15 amino acids. J gave up 2 bases and V 1 base, and 2 bases lay outside the gene matches. The CDR3 sequence is CASSLRGQGAYEQYF. The CDR3 region has the DNA TGCGCCAGCAGCTTGAGGGGACAGGGGGCCTACGAGCAGTACTTC.

This clone has only one observation. For the CDR3, the DNA is TGTGCCAGCAGCTTTTGGGACACCGACGGCGGGACCCAGTACTTC. As protein: CASSFWDTDGGTQYF. The chain recombines TRBV5-4 with TRBJ2-5; perhaps TRBD1 as D (6 bases). CDR1 is SGHNT and CDR2 is YYREEE in the germline V gene (reference sequence). Trimming removed 2 bases at V and 7 bases at J, with 18 bases between. CDR3 size: 15 residues. Supplemented by reference TRBV5-4 and TRBJ2-5, the full variable domain reads ETGVTQSPTHLIKTRGQQVTLRCSSQSGHNTVSWYQQALGQGPQFIFQYYREEENGRGNFPPRFSGLQFPNYSSELNVNALELDDSALYLCASSFWDTDGGTQYFGPGTRLLVL.

This sequence joins TRBV9 and TRBJ2-2, with TRBD1 matching 7 bases. The CDR3 has 15 residues. CDR1 and CDR2 from the germline V gene are SGDLS and YYNGEE. After removal of 3 bases from V and 4 bases from J, the junction contained 6 bases not matched to a gene. The CDR3 DNA follows: TGTGCCAGCAGCGCCGGACAGGCAACCACCGGGGAGCTGTTTTTT. The encoded protein is CASSAGQATTGELFF.

The chain has TRBV2 and TRBJ1-2; maybe TRBD1 (6 bases). The V end lost 1 base, the J end lost 8 bases, and 14 bases lay between the germline ends. CDR3 length: 14 residues. The germline V gene encodes CDR1 SNHLY and CDR2 FYNNEI. As DNA, the CDR3 is TGTGCCAGCAGTGAAGAGGGGTTGGGGGCGGGCTACACCTTC. Translation gives CASSEEGLGAGYTF.

This clone has only a few counts. The CDR3 region is CASSGQTGVGNTIYF. CDR3 bases: TGTGCCAGCAGTGGCCAGACAGGGGTTGGAAACACCATATATTTT. The chain recombines TRBV2 with TRBJ1-3; 8 bases are a match to TRBD1. CDR3 length equals 15 residues. Germline CDR1 SNHLY, CDR2 FYNNEI. V gave up 4 bases and J gave up 3 bases; unmatched junction bases: 5.

This rearrangement joins TRBV30 to TRBJ2-7; D remains ambiguous. V gave up 0 bases and J gave up 1 base, with 4 bases separating them. In germline, CDR1 is GTSNPN, CDR2 SVGIG (reference sequence). The CDR3 covers 12 residues. CDR3 residues: CAWSVLSYEQYF. CDR3 in DNA: TGTGCCTGGAGTGTACTGTCCTACGAGCAGTACTTC.

V usage is TRBV19 and J usage is TRBJ2-1; a possible D gene is TRBD2 (5 bases). The CDR3 runs to 12 residues. The germline V gene has CDR1 LNHDA and CDR2 SQIVND (reference sequence). V shed 1 base and J shed 7 bases, with 5 bases lying between them. CDR3 bases: TGTGCCAGTAGTATAGGGGAGAATGAGCAGTTCTTC. Its translation is CASSIGENEQFF.

This clone was seen a handful of times. This chain connects TRBV11-2 to TRBJ1-1; perhaps TRBD1 as D (5 bases). From germline, CDR1 is SGHAT and CDR2 FQNNGV. CDR3 length: 16 amino acids. Trimming left V 5 bases short and J 1 base short, with 17 bases between. This CDR3 reads CASSNWGEGSNTEAFF. The CDR3 DNA sequence: TGTGCCAGCAGCAACTGGGGGGAGGGGTCGAACACTGAAGCTTTCTTT.

The rearrangement links TRBV2 to TRBJ2-1; D not resolved. The germline V gene encodes CDR1 SNHLY and CDR2 FYNNEI. The germline V and J ends were trimmed by 5 bases and 8 bases, with 10 bases remaining between them. The CDR3 contains 12 residues. CDR3 in amino acids: CASSPNGYEQFF. CDR3 DNA sequence: TGTGCCAGCAGTCCTAACGGTTATGAGCAGTTCTTC.

J is TRBJ2-7 and V is TRBV6-5, with D perhaps being TRBD1 or TRBD2 (5 bases each). CDR3 length: 16 residues. CDR1 is MNHEY, CDR2 SVGAGI, per germline. The V and J ends lost 0 bases and 1 base respectively, with 13 bases between them. CDR3 sequence reads: CASSYSKGTPSYEQYF. The DNA for the CDR3 is TGTGCCAGCAGTTACTCTAAGGGGACGCCGTCCTACGAGCAGTACTTC.

The table lists this clone with a few counts. The rearrangement uses TRBV6-6 and TRBJ1-5; unclear D gene. Trimming took 0 bases from V and 7 from J, leaving 10 bases between them. Looked up from germline, CDR1 is MNHNY and CDR2 is SVGAGI (reference sequence). The CDR3 is made up of 14 amino acids. The chain's CDR3 is CASSYSEFRQPQHF. CDR3 coding DNA: TGTGCCAGCAGTTACTCAGAGTTCCGCCAGCCCCAGCATTTT.

This clone was observed a single time. The J gene is TRBJ2-1, the V gene TRBV25-1; TRBD2 might be the D (6 bases). This CDR3 is built from 15 residues. The ends were cut back, 1 base at V and 8 bases at J, with 15 bases in the middle. Germline lookup yields CDR1 MGHDK and CDR2 SYGVNS. The CDR3 loop reads CASSEFRGLSYEQFF. For the CDR3, the DNA is TGTGCCAGCAGTGAATTCCGTGGACTATCTTATGAGCAGTTCTTC.

There are a few counts of this clone. The V call is TRBV4-2, the J call TRBJ2-2, with 11 bases aligning to TRBD1. V was clipped by 0 bases and J by 7 bases; unmatched bases: 7. The CDR3 totals 17 residues. Germline CDR1 is LGHNA and CDR2 is YNFKEQ. The CDR3 loop is CASSQEWDRGKYGELFF. CDR3 nucleotides: TGTGCCAGCAGCCAAGAATGGGACAGGGGGAAATACGGGGAGCTGTTTTTT.